These T cell receptor beta chains were read from a single sample in a study of CD8+ T cells in alopecia areata. TCRdb's copy holds only in-frame clones and misses some; the assay was immunoSEQ multiplex PCR. The profile shows roughly 110,000 clones, around 50% of them singletons. The sample was CD8+ T cells sorted from blood, taken at week 24, from a patient treated with tofacitinib. Source of these receptors: a human donor with alopecia areata. Both conserved end residues are part of each CDR3. Each record gives: clone size, J gene, D gene, V gene, CDR3 protein, CDR3 DNA. A D gene is named only where the DNA matches it firmly. For some rows the clone size is stated as once, few or many, or as a class when expanded; others skip it.

>.|TRBJ1-2|.|TRBV6-5
CASSYSVEGQLYTF
TGTGCCAGCAGTTACTCCGTAGAGGGACAACTCTACACCTTC
>once|TRBJ1-1|TRBD1|TRBV5-6
CASSLGTGNTEAFF
TGTGCCAGCAGCCTCGGGACAGGGAACACTGAAGCTTTCTTT
>.|TRBJ2-6|.|TRBV4-1
CASSLSIGANVLTF
TGCGCCAGCAGCCTCTCCATTGGGGCCAACGTCCTGACTTTC
>.|TRBJ2-7|TRBD1|TRBV4-1
CASSQEGTGEGYEQYF
TGTGCCAGCAGCCAAGAGGGGACAGGGGAAGGGTACGAGCAGTACTTC
>few|TRBJ2-1|TRBD1|TRBV9
CASSFGQGPGNEQFF
TGTGCCAGCAGCTTCGGACAGGGGCCGGGGAATGAGCAGTTCTTC
>once|TRBJ2-7|TRBD2|TRBV27
CASSLGTSPYEQYF
TGTGCCAGCAGTTTAGGGACTAGTCCCTACGAGCAGTACTTC
>.|TRBJ2-7|TRBD2|TRBV28
CASSLTSGVGWEQYF
TGTGCCAGCAGTTTGACTAGCGGGGTAGGTTGGGAGCAGTACTTC
>.|TRBJ2-2|TRBD1|TRBV12-5
CASGLAKGQGSNTGELFF
TGTGCTAGTGGTTTGGCTAAGGGACAGGGGTCGAACACCGGGGAGCTGTTTTTT
>.|TRBJ2-1|.|TRBV19
CASSWQGTHNEQFF
TGTGCCAGTAGCTGGCAGGGTACCCACAATGAGCAGTTCTTC
>.|TRBJ2-1|.|TRBV5-1
CASSLAVADFYNEQFF
TGCGCCAGCAGCTTGGCGGTAGCGGATTTCTACAATGAGCAGTTCTTC
>.|TRBJ2-2|.|TRBV5-1
CASSLAGESGELFF
TGCGCCAGCAGCTTGGCCGGGGAATCAGGGGAGCTGTTTTTT
>.|TRBJ2-5|TRBD2|TRBV29-1
CSVVSGLAGGRYQETQYF
TGCAGCGTTGTGAGCGGACTAGCGGGGGGCCGGTACCAAGAGACCCAGTACTTC
>few|TRBJ2-2|TRBD2|TRBV29-1
CSVEDSVAGDTGELFF
TGCAGCGTTGAAGATTCGGTAGCGGGGGACACCGGGGAGCTGTTTTTT
>once|TRBJ1-1|.|TRBV29-1
CSVGGTEAFF
TGCAGCGTTGGAGGCACTGAGGCTTTCTTT
>.|TRBJ2-7|.|TRBV30
CAWSVIDEQYF
TGTGCCTGGAGTGTTATCGACGAGCAGTACTTC
>.|TRBJ2-2|.|TRBV27
CASSLAPQGEGELFF
TGTGCCAGCAGTTTAGCTCCCCAGGGTGAGGGGGAGCTGTTTTTT
>.|TRBJ1-1|.|TRBV13
CASSLAIDSARNTEAFF
TGTGCCAGCAGCTTAGCGATCGACAGCGCCCGGAACACTGAAGCTTTCTTT
>few|TRBJ2-3|.|TRBV7-3
CASSPSRATGLRDTQYF
TGTGCCAGCAGCCCCAGCCGGGCGACGGGGCTAAGAGATACGCAGTATTTT
>.|TRBJ1-5|TRBD1|TRBV6-5
CASSHRGSNQPQHF
TGTGCCAGCAGTCACAGGGGCAGCAATCAGCCCCAGCATTTT
>.|TRBJ1-5|TRBD1|TRBV19
CASLPMDRPPHSNQPQHF
TGTGCCAGTCTGCCCATGGACAGGCCTCCCCATAGCAATCAGCCCCAGCATTTT
>few|TRBJ2-1|TRBD1|TRBV6-5
CASSSEGQGMYNEQFF
TGTGCCAGCAGTTCGGAGGGACAGGGGATGTACAATGAGCAGTTCTTC
>.|TRBJ2-7|TRBD2|TRBV19
CATAPGGVSYEQYF
TGTGCCACCGCCCCCGGGGGGGTCTCCTACGAGCAGTACTTC
>.|TRBJ2-3|.|TRBV6-5
CASSYGGQADTQYF
TGTGCCAGCAGTTACGGGGGGCAGGCAGATACGCAGTATTTT
>.|TRBJ1-2|.|TRBV29-1
CSVRSGATYYGYTF
TGCAGCGTTCGGTCAGGGGCTACCTACTATGGCTACACCTTC
>.|TRBJ1-5|.|TRBV30
CAWGFENSNQPQHF
TGTGCCTGGGGTTTTGAGAACAGCAATCAGCCCCAGCATTTT
>.|TRBJ1-6|.|TRBV30
CAWMVWDSPLHF
TGTGCCTGGATGGTCTGGGATTCACCCCTCCACTTT
>.|TRBJ2-1|.|TRBV7-9
CASSLANNEQFF
TGTGCCAGCAGCTTGGCCAACAATGAGCAGTTCTTC
>few|TRBJ2-7|.|TRBV13
CASSSQGVEQYF
TGTGCCAGCAGCTCCCAGGGCGTAGAGCAGTACTTC
>.|TRBJ2-7|.|TRBV7-9
CASSLVGGTPYEQYF
TGTGCCAGCAGCTTAGTAGGGGGGACCCCCTACGAGCAGTACTTC
>.|TRBJ2-3|.|TRBV2
CASSEGVWADTQYF
TGTGCCAGCAGTGAAGGGGTATGGGCGGATACGCAGTATTTT
>.|TRBJ2-3|TRBD2|TRBV2
CASSELPSGETDTQYF
TGTGCCAGCAGCGAACTTCCGAGCGGGGAAACAGATACGCAGTATTTT
>.|TRBJ2-2|TRBD2|TRBV6-1
CASSETSGGAGELFF
TGTGCCAGCAGTGAGACTAGCGGGGGGGCCGGGGAGCTGTTTTTT